This T cell receptor beta chain comes out of a study of blood T cell repertoires in COVID-19. V lost 5 bases, J lost 5 bases, and 13 bases lay in between. The CDR3 is 13 amino acids. Germline CDR1 is SGHRS and CDR2 is YFSETQ. Sequencing used immunoSEQ multiplex PCR; TCRdb keeps in-frame clones, though not all of them. Counted here are some 500,000 clones, less than 90% occurring once; the ten biggest clones make up roughly 8%. This clone was seen a few times. Patients from Seattle were sampled longitudinally, starting during active infection. This sequence joins TRBV5-1 and TRBJ1-2; perhaps TRBD1 as D (5 bases). The TCR originated in a woman between 50 and 59 years old with COVID-19, enrolled during active disease. Sequencing was done on a sample of peripheral blood. The CDR3 DNA is TGCGCCAGCAGTGTAGACAGCACTTATGGCTACACCTTC. As protein: CASSVDSTYGYTF.